The 30 T cell receptor beta chains below were found in one sample sequenced in a study of blood T cell repertoires in COVID-19. TCRdb keeps only in-frame clones here, not all; method: immunoSEQ multiplex PCR. Of around 100,000 clones in the sample, just under 95% were seen once. Input material: peripheral blood. The source is a woman aged 50 to 65 with COVID-19, enrolled during active disease.

The CDR3 nucleotides read TGTGCCAGCAGCCGGGACAGGGTAGGAGGCTACACCTTC. It specifies CASSRDRVGGYTF. The V gene is TRBV3-1 (or the pseudogene TRBV3-2), the J gene TRBJ1-2, with 9 bases matching TRBD1. The CDR3 runs 13 residues. CDR1 and CDR2 (germline): LGHDT, YNNKEL (reference sequence). With 4 bases clipped from V and 8 bases from J, the junction kept 5 bases outside the gene matches.

The J gene is TRBJ2-7, the V gene TRBV12-5; D may be TRBD1 (5 bases). Germline V gene lookup returns CDR1 LGHNT and CDR2 FRNRAP. Deletions cut 3 bases from V and 6 bases from J, with 9 bases between. The CDR3 totals 12 residues. The DNA of the CDR3 is TGTGCTAGTGGTTTAGACAGATCCGAGCAGTACTTC. Encoded protein: CASGLDRSEQYF.

The chain couples TRBV11-2 to TRBJ2-2, with TRBD1 matching 8 bases. Germline lookup yields CDR1 SGHAT and CDR2 FQNNGV. CDR3 length: 15 residues. The V and J ends lost 4 bases and 5 bases, in that order; junction bases with no gene match: 6. The CDR3 DNA follows: TGTGCCAGCAGCTCAGGGGGCATATGGACCGGGGAGCTGTTTTTT. Translation: CASSSGGIWTGELFF.

V and J are TRBV27 and TRBJ1-6; a weak D match, TRBD1 (6 bases). The CDR3 contains 15 residues. The V gene's germline CDR1 is MNHEY and CDR2 SMNVEV (reference sequence). V was cut by 8 bases and J by 9 bases, with 20 bases left in between. The CDR3 sequence is CASGPQGLLGSPLHF. CDR3 DNA sequence: TGTGCCAGCGGCCCTCAGGGGCTTCTGGGTTCACCCCTCCACTTT.

The chain recombines TRBV29-1 with TRBJ1-2; D call uncertain. The length of the CDR3 is 12 residues. The germline V gene encodes CDR1 SQVTM and CDR2 ANQGSEA. V lost 3 bases to trimming and J lost 4 bases, with 9 bases between them. The CDR3 protein is CSVDVQAYGYTF. CDR3 in DNA: TGCAGCGTTGATGTCCAGGCCTATGGCTACACCTTC.

The chain employs TRBV5-6 and TRBJ2-3, with D tentatively TRBD1 (6 bases). Germline-derived CDR1 and CDR2 are SGHDT and YYEEEE. V was pared by 5 bases and J by 4 bases, with 14 bases between. The CDR3 loop spans 14 amino acids. The CDR3 sequence is CASSWDIGSDTQYF. The CDR3 nucleotides read TGTGCCAGCAGTTGGGACATCGGTTCAGATACGCAGTATTTT.

The V gene is TRBV6-1, the J gene TRBJ1-6; D might be TRBD1 (5 bases). CDR3 length equals 14 residues. The germline gives CDR1 MNHNS, CDR2 SASEGT. V gave up 2 bases and J gave up 7 bases, with 9 bases separating them. The CDR3 bases are TGTGCCAGCAGTGAATCAAGGGGAAATTCACCCCTCCACTTT. Translating gives CASSESRGNSPLHF.

In this sample, this clone turned up once. The chain carries TRBV5-8 and TRBJ2-1; 8 bases match TRBD2. Unmatched junction bases numbered 7, after V lost 1 base and J lost 10 bases. Per germline, CDR1 SGHTS and CDR2 YDEGEE. This CDR3 is 14 amino acids long. The DNA of the CDR3 is TGTGCCAGCAGCTTGCGATCGCTAGCGGGCGAGCAGTTCTTC. The encoded protein is CASSLRSLAGEQFF. Based on the CDR3 plus reference TRBV5-8 and TRBJ2-1, the full variable domain is EAGVTQSPTHLIKTRGQQATLRCSPISGHTSVYWYQQALGLGLQFLLWYDEGEERNRGNFPPRFSGRQFPNYSSELNVNALELEDSALYLCASSLRSLAGEQFFGPGTRLTVL.

Here the CDR3 reads CASSAGTGFTYSNQPQHF. As DNA, the CDR3 is TGTGCCAGCAGTGCCGGGACAGGGTTCACTTATAGCAATCAGCCCCAGCATTTT. The chain couples TRBV2 to TRBJ1-5, with 9 positions matching TRBD1. Per germline, CDR1 SNHLY and CDR2 FYNNEI. This CDR3 is 18 amino acids long. J was trimmed by 0 bases and V by 4 bases; bases with no gene match: 10.

The rearrangement uses TRBV23-1 and TRBJ2-1; 7 bases map to TRBD1. TRBV23-1 is reported as an ORF; its role is uncertain. This CDR3 comprises 16 residues. J lost 4 bases, V lost 0 bases, and 6 bases had no gene match. The CDR3 DNA sequence: TGCGCCAGCAGTCAATCGTTAACAGGGGAATACAATGAGCAGTTCTTC. As protein: CASSQSLTGEYNEQFF.

The chain uses TRBV30 and TRBJ1-4; no clear D gene. The germline V gene encodes CDR1 GTSNPN and CDR2 SVGIG (reference sequence). CDR3 length: 14 residues. Trimming removed 0 bases at V and 4 bases at J, with 9 bases between. The DNA for the CDR3 is TGTGCCTGGAGTGTACCGGGGAATAATGAAAAACTGTTTTTT. Its protein is CAWSVPGNNEKLFF.

DNA of the CDR3: TGTGCCAGCAGCCAAGAACAGGTTCTGGGGACCCAGTACTTC. Its translation is CASSQEQVLGTQYF. V is TRBV3-1 (or the pseudogene TRBV3-2) and J is TRBJ2-5; a possible D gene is TRBD1 (5 bases). The germline V and J ends were trimmed by 0 bases and 7 bases, with 12 bases remaining between them. This CDR3 contains 14 residues. Germline-derived CDR1 and CDR2 are LGHDT and YNNKEL (reference sequence).

The chain joins TRBV11-2 to TRBJ1-6; 10 bases are shared with TRBD1. Germline CDR1 and CDR2: SGHAT and FQNNGV. The CDR3 consists of 15 residues. V lost 2 bases, J lost 9 bases, and 4 bases stayed unmatched. The CDR3 here is CASSLYGTGASPLHF. CDR3 nucleotide sequence: TGTGCCAGCAGCTTATACGGGACAGGGGCTTCACCCCTCCACTTT. The variable domain in full, with the rest retrieved from reference TRBV11-2 and TRBJ1-6, is EAGVAQSPRYKIIEKRQSVAFWCNPISGHATLYWYQQILGQGPKLLIQFQNNGVVDDSQLPKDRFSAERLKGVDSTLKIQPAKLEDSAVYLCASSLYGTGASPLHFGNGTRLTVT.

This chain connects TRBV5-1 to TRBJ1-4, with 7 bases matching TRBD1. Germline lookup yields CDR1 SGHRS and CDR2 YFSETQ. Trimming at V came to 0 bases and at J to 6 bases, leaving 8 bases not matched to a gene. This CDR3 is built from 16 residues. CDR3 protein: CASSLEAGTADEKLFF. The CDR3 DNA sequence: TGCGCCAGCAGCTTGGAAGCCGGGACAGCAGATGAAAAACTGTTTTTT.

This chain joins TRBV6-6 and TRBJ2-7, with 10 bases matching TRBD2. Germline V CDR1 and CDR2: MNHNY, SVGAGI (reference sequence). CDR3 length: 15 amino acids. V trimming: 6 bases; J trimming: 5 bases; junction bases outside the gene matches: 10. CDR3 sequence (DNA): TGTGCCAGCAGCCCCACCGGACTAGCGGTTGACGAGCAGTACGTC. It codes for CASSPTGLAVDEQYV.

The rearrangement uses TRBV6-5 and TRBJ1-5; no clear D. In germline, CDR1 is MNHEY, CDR2 SVGAGI. The ends were cut back, 8 bases at V and 0 bases at J, with 11 bases in the middle. This CDR3 spans 14 amino acids. The CDR3 nucleotides read TGTGCCAGCTCCCCAGATTATAGCAATCAGCCCCAGCATTTT. It specifies CASSPDYSNQPQHF.

The V and J genes are TRBV23-1 and TRBJ1-5; unclear D gene. TRBV23-1 is marked as an open reading frame, function uncertain. Trimming shortened V by 2 bases and J by 3 bases, and 20 bases separated the two germline ends. CDR3 length: 18 amino acids. CDR3 in DNA: TGCGCCAGCAGTCAAATCGCCCGACCCCCGAGGCACAATCAGCCCCAGCATTTT. This translates into CASSQIARPPRHNQPQHF.

The chain carries TRBV28 and TRBJ2-3; a weak D match, TRBD1 (7 bases). Between the trimmed V and J ends, which lost 6 bases and 3 bases, there was a span of 13 bases. Per germline, CDR1 MDHEN and CDR2 SYDVKM. This CDR3 comprises 14 residues. DNA of the CDR3: TGTGCCAGCAGACCACAGGGGAGGACAGATACGCAGTATTTT. This encodes CASRPQGRTDTQYF.

This clone was observed once. CDR3 sequence reads: CASARDRTSNEQFF. CDR3 bases: TGTGCCAGCGCCCGGGACAGGACATCCAATGAGCAGTTCTTC. The chain has TRBV6-4 and TRBJ2-1; 8 nucleotides line up with TRBD1. The germline V gene encodes CDR1 MRHNA and CDR2 SNTAGT. Germline trimming cut 8 bases from V and 6 bases from J; bases unmatched to any gene: 9. This CDR3 spans 14 amino acids.

This sequence joins TRBV24-1 and TRBJ1-5, with 7 positions matching TRBD1. Trimming at V came to 4 bases and at J to 6 bases, leaving 5 bases not matched to a gene. CDR3 length: 14 residues. The germline gives CDR1 KGHDR, CDR2 SFDVKD. The DNA for the CDR3 is TGTGCCACCAGTGACAGGGGGTACGGTCAGCCCCAGCATTTT. As protein: CATSDRGYGQPQHF.

This clone came up once. V gene TRBV5-6 combines with J gene TRBJ2-2; the D gene is possibly TRBD2 (6 bases). Germline assignment: CDR1 SGHDT and CDR2 YYEEEE. Trimming left V 5 bases short and J 6 bases short, with 8 bases between. CDR3 length: 12 amino acids. The CDR3 DNA sequence: TGTGCCAGCAGGGGACTTTCCGGGGAGCTGTTTTTT. Its protein is CASRGLSGELFF.

The chain employs TRBV2 and TRBJ2-5; the match to TRBD2 covers 8 bases. Germline loops: CDR1 SNHLY, CDR2 FYNNEI. Losses at the gene ends were 6 bases for V and 0 bases for J; bases not matched to a gene: 9. The CDR3 spans 16 residues. The CDR3 DNA reads TGTGCCAGCAGGGAGCTGACGGGGGGGTACCAAGAGACCCAGTACTTC. Encoded protein: CASRELTGGYQETQYF.

The rearrangement links TRBV10-1 to TRBJ2-3; D is perhaps TRBD2 (5 bases). V lost 6 bases to trimming and J lost 2 bases, with 9 bases between them. Per the germline V gene, CDR1 is WNHNN and CDR2 is SYGVQD (reference sequence). This CDR3 spans 13 amino acids. The CDR3 region is CASSKRFTDTQYF. In DNA, the CDR3 is TGCGCCAGCAGCAAGCGGTTCACAGATACGCAGTATTTT.

The chain uses TRBV19 and TRBJ2-1; 7 bases line up with TRBD1. CDR1 and CDR2 (germline): LNHDA, SQIVND (reference sequence). This CDR3 region has 13 residues. With V trimmed by 6 bases and J by 9 bases, 8 bases remained unmatched. The CDR3 DNA reads as TGTGCCAGTAGGAGCACAGGGGAACGTGAGCAGTTCTTC. It encodes CASRSTGEREQFF.

The chain combines TRBV7-9 with TRBJ2-5, with 7 bases aligning to TRBD1. Germline CDR1 SEHNR, CDR2 FQNEAQ (reference sequence). V was clipped by 3 bases and J by 2 bases; unmatched bases: 9. The CDR3 is 16 residues long. CDR3 in DNA: TGTGCCAGCAGCTTGGGTCTCACAGGGGAACAAGAGACCCAGTACTTC. Its protein product is CASSLGLTGEQETQYF.

A few counts support this clone. This chain connects TRBV6-5 to TRBJ1-3, with 7 bases lining up with TRBD1. Per the germline V gene, CDR1 is MNHEY and CDR2 is SVGAGI. The CDR3 spans 14 residues. Trimming at V came to 7 bases and at J to 1 base, leaving 4 bases not matched to a gene. DNA of the CDR3: TGTGCCAGCAATCAACAGGGGTCTGGAAACACCATATATTTT. This gives the protein CASNQQGSGNTIYF.

The CDR3 sequence: CASSLSGSSGNTIYF. DNA of the CDR3: TGTGCCAGCAGCTTGTCTGGGAGCTCTGGAAACACCATATATTTT. This chain connects TRBV5-4 to TRBJ1-3; D gene unclear. The CDR3 runs 15 residues. V was cut by 1 base and J by 0 bases, with 8 bases left in between. Germline V lookup: CDR1 SGHNT, CDR2 YYREEE (reference sequence).

The chain has TRBV6-2 or TRBV6-3 and TRBJ2-6; 9 nucleotides align to TRBD1. In germline, CDR1 is MNHEY, CDR2 SVGEGT. Trimming at V came to 6 bases and at J to 0 bases, leaving 6 bases not matched to a gene. This CDR3 spans 17 amino acids. In DNA form, the CDR3 reads TGTGCCAGCAGCCCAGGACAGGGGTACTCTGGGGCCAACGTCCTGACTTTC. Residues: CASSPGQGYSGANVLTF.

The V call is TRBV11-3, the J call TRBJ2-7; 10 bases fit TRBD1. This CDR3 has 15 residues. Germline V CDR1 and CDR2: SGHNT, YENEEA. V trimming: 5 bases; J trimming: 4 bases; junction bases outside the gene matches: 8. The CDR3 DNA reads as TGTGCCAGCAGCAGCCCGGGGACAGGGGTTTACGAGCAGTACTTC. Encoded protein: CASSSPGTGVYEQYF.

The chain carries TRBV5-6 and TRBJ1-1, with 7 bases fitting TRBD1. J gave up 7 bases and V 4 bases, and 7 bases lay outside the gene matches. The CDR3 consists of 13 residues. Looked up from germline, CDR1 is SGHDT and CDR2 is YYEEEE. CDR3 DNA sequence: TGTGCCAGCAGCCCCGGGGGACAGAGTGAAGCTTTCTTT. This sequence encodes CASSPGGQSEAFF. Full variable domain (outside the CDR3, taken from reference TRBV5-6 and TRBJ1-1): DAGVTQSPTHLIKTRGQQVTLRCSPKSGHDTVSWYQQALGQGPQFIFQYYEEEERQRGNFPDRFSGHQFPNYSSELNVNALLLGDSALYLCASSPGGQSEAFFGQGTRLTVV.